This T cell receptor (beta chain) was sequenced in a study of cytomegalovirus exposure and HLA in healthy donors. Study-level background: The same platform was used for the 110 or so validation repertoires and the approximately 670 first-cohort repertoires, a later analysis reported.

This clone appeared a single time. V was shortened by 1 base and J by 6 bases, with 17 bases between the two germline ends. Germline V gene data show CDR1 as SEHNR and CDR2 as FQNEAQ (reference sequence). CDR3 length: 16 amino acids. The data were produced by immunoSEQ multiplex PCR, yet TCRdb's version contains in-frame clones alone and is incomplete. The sample lists roughly 120,000 clones, around 88% seen once, with about 1.7% in the top ten. This TCR was sampled from a man in his late teens or twenties in good health and CMV-seronegative. The rearrangement uses TRBV7-9 and TRBJ2-3; D is unclear. The sequenced sample was PBMCs. The CDR3 reads CASSLGSVFYSDTQYF. In nucleotides, the CDR3 is TGTGCCAGCAGCTTAGGGTCGGTTTTCTACTCTGATACGCAGTATTTT.